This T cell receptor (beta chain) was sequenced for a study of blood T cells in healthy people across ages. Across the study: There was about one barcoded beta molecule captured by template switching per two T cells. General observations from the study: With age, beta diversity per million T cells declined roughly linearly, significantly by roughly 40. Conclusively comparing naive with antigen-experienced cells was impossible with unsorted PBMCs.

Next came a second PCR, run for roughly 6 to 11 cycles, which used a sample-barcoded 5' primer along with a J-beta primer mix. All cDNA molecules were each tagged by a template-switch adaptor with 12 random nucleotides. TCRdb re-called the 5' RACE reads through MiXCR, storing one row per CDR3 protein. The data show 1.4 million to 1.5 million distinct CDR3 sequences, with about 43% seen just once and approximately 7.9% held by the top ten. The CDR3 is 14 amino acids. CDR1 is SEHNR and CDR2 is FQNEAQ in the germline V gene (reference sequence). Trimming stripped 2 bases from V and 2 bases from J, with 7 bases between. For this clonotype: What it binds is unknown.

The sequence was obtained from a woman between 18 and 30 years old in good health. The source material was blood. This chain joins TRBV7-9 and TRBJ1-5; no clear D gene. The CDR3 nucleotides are TGTGCCAGCAGCTTAATGGAGGGCAATCAGCCCCAGCATTTT. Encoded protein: CASSLMEGNQPQHF.